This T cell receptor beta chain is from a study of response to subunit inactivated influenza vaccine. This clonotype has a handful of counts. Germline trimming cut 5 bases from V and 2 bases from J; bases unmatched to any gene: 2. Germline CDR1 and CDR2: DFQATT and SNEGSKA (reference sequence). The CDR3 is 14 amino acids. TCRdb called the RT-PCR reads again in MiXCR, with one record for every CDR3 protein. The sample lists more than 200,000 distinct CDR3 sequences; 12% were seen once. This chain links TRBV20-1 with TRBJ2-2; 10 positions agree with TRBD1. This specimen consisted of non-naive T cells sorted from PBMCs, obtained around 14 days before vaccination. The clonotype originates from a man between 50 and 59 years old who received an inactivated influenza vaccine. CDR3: CSAWDRGNTGELFF. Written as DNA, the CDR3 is TGCAGTGCTTGGGACAGGGGCAACACCGGGGAGCTGTTTTTT.